These 23 T cell receptor beta chains originate from one sample sequenced in a study of blood T cells in healthy people across ages. Then a second PCR, running about 6 to 12 cycles, was carried out with a sample-barcoded 5' primer and a J-beta primer mix. Via MiXCR, TCRdb re-called the 5' RACE reads, giving one row per CDR3 protein. The sample has around 1,600,000 distinct CDR3 sequences, 40% to 45% seen once. Sequenced: blood. Receptors originate from a woman younger than 30 in good health.

This chain joins TRBV6-5 and TRBJ2-7; possibly TRBD2 for D (7 bases). Germline lookup yields CDR1 MNHEY and CDR2 SVGAGI. The CDR3 is 16 amino acids. The V end was cut by 2 bases, the J end by 1 base, with 15 bases between. This CDR3 reads CASSYVGGRSSYEQYF. The CDR3 DNA follows: TGTGCCAGCAGTTACGTGGGGGGGCGGTCGTCCTACGAGCAGTACTTC.

This chain joins TRBV7-2 and TRBJ1-2; D not certain. The germline V gene has CDR1 SGHTA and CDR2 FQGNSA. The V end lost 2 bases, the J end lost 7 bases, and 14 bases lay between the germline ends. The CDR3 is made up of 14 amino acids. CDR3 residues: CASSLQTSGSGYTF. The CDR3, as DNA: TGTGCCAGCAGCTTACAAACGTCGGGAAGTGGCTACACCTTC. Full variable domain (outside the CDR3, taken from reference TRBV7-2 and TRBJ1-2): GAGVSQSPSNKVTEKGKDVELRCDPISGHTALYWYRQSLGQGLEFLIYFQGNSAPDKSGLPSDRFSAERTGGSVSTLTIQRTQQEDSAVYLCASSLQTSGSGYTFGSGTRLTVV.

This clonotype has only a few counts. V usage is TRBV29-1 and J usage is TRBJ1-1, with D unclear. V shed 4 bases and J shed 0 bases, with 12 bases lying between them. The CDR3 runs to 14 residues. Germline V gene sequence: CDR1 SQVTM, CDR2 ANQGSEA. CDR3 DNA sequence: TGCAGCGTTGTCCGCCGGCTAATGAACACTGAAGCTTTCTTT. Protein product: CSVVRRLMNTEAFF.

The J gene is TRBJ1-2, the V gene TRBV20-1; unclear D gene. The CDR3 extends over 13 amino acids. Germline CDR1 reads DFQATT; CDR2 reads SNEGSKA (reference sequence). V was clipped by 2 bases and J by 6 bases, with 13 bases between them. The CDR3 DNA follows: TGCAGTGCTAGACCTTACAATGATGATGGCTACACCTTC. Translated, it gives CSARPYNDDGYTF.

The gene calls are TRBV7-2 and TRBJ2-4, with D possibly called TRBD1 or TRBD2 (5 bases each). Germline-derived CDR1 and CDR2 are SGHTA and FQGNSA. The V end was cut by 6 bases, the J end by 3 bases, with 12 bases between. This CDR3 region has 14 residues. The CDR3 loop reads CASSPLGVKNIQYF. Written as DNA, the CDR3 is TGTGCCAGCAGTCCCCTGGGGGTCAAAAACATTCAGTACTTC.

The rearrangement uses TRBV27 and TRBJ2-5; D possibly corresponds to TRBD2 (5 bases). This CDR3 has 15 amino acids. Germline V gene data show CDR1 as MNHEY and CDR2 as SMNVEV (reference sequence). V lost 4 bases to trimming and J lost 5 bases, with 17 bases between them. CDR3 loop: CASSSRRTARETQYF. The CDR3 region has the DNA TGTGCCAGCAGTTCCCGGAGGACCGCACGGGAGACCCAGTACTTC.

This clonotype appeared once. This sequence joins TRBV19 and TRBJ2-5; 7 positions match TRBD1. The CDR3 runs to 13 residues. Germline V gene data show CDR1 as LNHDA and CDR2 as SQIVND (reference sequence). V lost 6 bases to trimming and J lost 11 bases; unmatched junction nucleotides: 12. The CDR3 reads CASRSGGVHEQYF. The CDR3 DNA sequence: TGTGCCAGTAGATCAGGGGGAGTACATGAGCAGTACTTC.

This chain joins TRBV7-2 and TRBJ2-4, with a possible D match to TRBD2 (5 bases). From germline, CDR1 is SGHTA and CDR2 FQGNSA. Trimming removed 1 base at V and 6 bases at J, with 10 bases between. The CDR3 runs 14 residues. This chain's CDR3 is CASSLGEGGNIQYF. DNA of the CDR3: TGTGCCAGCAGCTTAGGTGAAGGAGGAAACATTCAGTACTTC.

The gene calls are TRBV24-1 and TRBJ1-2; a weak D match, TRBD1 (6 bases). Trimming cost V 0 bases and J 6 bases, with 19 bases left between them. Germline CDR1 is KGHDR and CDR2 is SFDVKD. This CDR3 has 17 amino acids. The CDR3 nucleotides read TGTGCCACCAGTGATTTGCCCCATAAGGGGGGAACGAATGGCTACACCTTC. This translates into CATSDLPHKGGTNGYTF.

The CDR3 coding sequence is TGCGCCAGCAGCCTCACCGGGCGGCCGGGACAGGGGGCGCAGAGACTTGGGGCCAACGTCCTGACTTTC. Residues: CASSLTGRPGQGAQRLGANVLTF. The gene calls are TRBV5-1 and TRBJ2-6; TRBD1 aligns across 12 bases. The CDR3 extends over 23 amino acids. V lost 4 bases, J lost 3 bases, and 23 bases stayed unmatched. Germline V gene sequence: CDR1 SGHRS, CDR2 YFSETQ.

The rearrangement uses TRBV12-3 or TRBV12-4 and TRBJ2-5; D is unclear. Trimming left V 1 base short and J 4 bases short, with 13 bases between. CDR3 length equals 15 residues. Written as DNA, the CDR3 is TGTGCCAGCAGTTTAGTGACGGGTTTTGGAGAGACCCAGTACTTC. This codes for CASSLVTGFGETQYF.

This clonotype was recorded a few times. The chain combines TRBV29-1 with TRBJ2-7; 9 bases line up with TRBD1. CDR3 length: 14 residues. Germline lookup yields CDR1 SQVTM and CDR2 ANQGSEA. Unmatched junction bases numbered 9, after V lost 5 bases and J lost 4 bases. The DNA of the CDR3 is TGCAGCGTTCTCATGACAGGGGGTAGTTACGAGCAGTACTTC. This translates into CSVLMTGGSYEQYF.

With respect to this clonotype: One base away lies a much larger clone, so this may be a sequencing read error. The rearrangement joins TRBV12-5 to TRBJ2-1, with D unresolved. Germline V gene lookup returns CDR1 LGHNT and CDR2 FRNRAP. The CDR3 contains 11 residues. V lost 7 bases to trimming and J lost 0 bases, with 1 base between them. CDR3 sequence (DNA): TGTGCTAGTGACTCCTACAATGAGCAGTTCTTC. Translation gives CASDSYNEQFF.

The rearrangement uses TRBV3-1 and TRBJ2-7; 14 nucleotides line up with TRBD2. J lost 6 bases, V lost 3 bases, and 7 bases had no gene match. Germline lookup yields CDR1 LGHDT and CDR2 YNNKEL (reference sequence). The CDR3 sequence is 16 residues long. CDR3 in amino acids: CASSHSRGLAGVEQYF. CDR3 DNA sequence: TGTGCCAGCAGCCACTCGAGGGGACTAGCGGGAGTCGAGCAGTACTTC.

This clonotype was counted a few times. The chain uses TRBV25-1 and TRBJ1-2; D remains unclear. Trimming left V 0 bases short and J 1 base short, with 6 bases between. The length of the CDR3 is 14 residues. CDR1 is MGHDK, CDR2 SYGVNS, per germline. CDR3 coding DNA: TGTGCCAGCAGTGAATATAACAGTAACTATGGCTACACCTTC. It codes for CASSEYNSNYGYTF.

The V and J genes are TRBV5-1 and TRBJ2-3; 15 bases are shared with TRBD2. The germline CDR1 and CDR2 sequences are SGHRS and YFSETQ. This CDR3 has 18 residues. The V gene end was trimmed by 4 bases and the J gene end by 2 bases; junction bases not matched to a gene: 8. CDR3 in amino acids: CASSRGGLAGGITDTQYF. The CDR3 DNA reads as TGCGCCAGCAGCAGAGGAGGACTAGCGGGAGGGATCACAGATACGCAGTATTTT.

The J gene is TRBJ2-1, the V gene TRBV7-2; 10 bases agree with TRBD1. Germline CDR1 SGHTA, CDR2 FQGNSA. The CDR3 consists of 16 residues. The J segment lost 4 bases and the V segment lost 2 bases, leaving 5 bases of the junction unmatched. The CDR3 sequence is CASSLIGQGVYNEQFF. DNA of the CDR3: TGTGCCAGCAGCTTAATTGGACAGGGGGTTTACAATGAGCAGTTCTTC.

Details on this clonotype: Mismatch with germline at one junction end may stem from a read error. This chain connects TRBV6-1 to TRBJ1-2; D gene unclear. The CDR3 runs 16 residues. Germline CDR1 is MNHNS and CDR2 is SASEGT. CDR3 region: CVSSLYWTATLYGYTF. The CDR3 nucleotides read TGTGTCAGCAGTCTCTACTGGACCGCCACCCTCTATGGCTACACCTTC.

With regard to this clonotype: It is likely a read error, because the conserved phenylalanine at the end of the CDR3 is missing. The J gene is TRBJ2-4, the V gene TRBV20-1, with 12 bases identical to TRBD2. The CDR3 contains 17 residues. CDR1 DFQATT and CDR2 SNEGSKA come from the germline V gene (reference sequence). V dropped 3 bases and J dropped 0; count of bases not matched to a gene: 6. The CDR3 sequence: CSASALAGGGAKNIQYC. As DNA, the CDR3 is TGCAGTGCTAGTGCACTAGCGGGGGGAGGAGCCAAAAACATTCAGTACTGC.

V is TRBV7-3 and J is TRBJ2-3, with D hard to call. Trimming removed 5 bases at V and 4 bases at J, with 13 bases between. This CDR3 is 14 amino acids long. CDR1 is SGHTA and CDR2 is FQGTGA in the germline V gene. The chain's CDR3 is CASSPTPRSDTQYF. The CDR3 nucleotides are TGTGCCAGCAGCCCCACCCCGAGATCAGATACGCAGTATTTT. The full variable domain, its missing parts supplied by reference TRBV7-3 and TRBJ2-3, is GAGVSQTPSNKVTEKGKYVELRCDPISGHTALYWYRQSLGQGPEFLIYFQGTGAADDSGLPNDRFFAVRPEGSVSTLKIQRTERGDSAVYLCASSPTPRSDTQYFGPGTRLTVL.

The V and J genes are TRBV29-1 and TRBJ1-1; D unclear. Germline V gene lookup returns CDR1 SQVTM and CDR2 ANQGSEA. The CDR3 contains 12 residues. Trimming stripped 8 bases from V and 5 bases from J, with 15 bases between. The DNA for the CDR3 is TGCAGCTCCCTGGCGGGGAGGACTGAAGCTTTCTTT. Translation gives CSSLAGRTEAFF.

The J gene is TRBJ2-5, the V gene TRBV7-6, with 9 bases aligning to TRBD1. The end of the DNA aligns better with TRBJ2-7, so the J call may be wrong. Per germline, CDR1 SGHVS and CDR2 FNYEAQ. The CDR3 consists of 17 residues. CDR3 region: CASSSYCSGQGKNEQYF. The CDR3 DNA is TGTGCCAGCAGCTCCTACTGCTCGGGACAGGGTAAAAACGAGCAGTACTTC.

Concerning this clonotype itself: This may come from a read error, since a much larger clone is one base off. This rearrangement joins TRBV29-1 to TRBJ2-7; tentative D call: TRBD1 (7 bases). Trimming shortened V by 5 bases and J by 3 bases, and 17 bases separated the two germline ends. CDR1 and CDR2 from the germline V gene are SQVTM and ANQGSEA. The CDR3 extends over 14 amino acids. Here the CDR3 reads CSVRQGGRFYEQYF. CDR3 nucleotide sequence: TGCAGCGTTCGACAGGGAGGAAGGTTCTACGAGCAGTACTTC.